This TCR beta chain was sequenced in a study of shared clonotypes between healthy human individuals. Whole-study context: Ranging from 18 to 49 in age, donors were a couple of women and a few men. Study findings and constraints: Among a handful of donors, about 5% of naive CD4 clonotypes were found in common.

Naive CD8 cells comprised CD45RO-negative, CCR7-positively selected cells, excluding terminally differentiated effector memory CD45RA+ cells. The healthy adult donors were HIV-negative and reported no recent acute infections or vaccinations. To note about this clone: Its antigen is not known.

The CDR3 is made up of 11 amino acids. V lost 8 bases to trimming and J lost 2 bases, with 9 bases between them. Per the germline V gene, CDR1 is DFQATT and CDR2 is SNEGSKA (reference sequence). Each subset's genomic DNA was split evenly across several immunoSEQ plates. Data came from immunoSEQ multiplex PCR; TCRdb stores just in-frame clones and leaves some out. This sample has a few hundred thousand clones, with around 95% found just once. This rearrangement joins TRBV20-1 to TRBJ1-1; D uncertain. The sequencing input was naive CD8+ T cells sorted from blood. The sequence came from a woman in her 30s in good health. The CDR3, as DNA: TGCAGTTGCAGAGTAAACACTGAAGCTTTCTTT. It specifies CSCRVNTEAFF.